The clone carrying this T cell receptor beta chain was recorded only once. Germline V gene lookup returns CDR1 SGHTA and CDR2 FQGNSA. Trimming took 2 bases from V and 7 from J; bases not matched to a gene: 17. The CDR3 length is 19 residues. The data derive from a study of cytomegalovirus exposure and HLA in healthy donors. Researchers ran the PCR with 60 Vbeta and 13 Jbeta primers. The data were produced by immunoSEQ multiplex PCR, yet TCRdb's version contains in-frame clones alone and is incomplete. Altogether fewer than 85,000 clones are present, 80% to 90% being singletons, with the ten largest covering approximately 19%.

The origin of this receptor is a man aged 65 to 85 in good health and CMV-seropositive. Sequenced: PBMCs. The gene calls are TRBV7-2 and TRBJ2-2, with 9 bases that match TRBD2. As DNA, the CDR3 is TGTGCCAGCAGCTTAAGGGGCCGTGGGGCGGGAGGGCCGCGCGGGGAGCTGTTTTTT. Its translation: CASSLRGRGAGGPRGELFF.